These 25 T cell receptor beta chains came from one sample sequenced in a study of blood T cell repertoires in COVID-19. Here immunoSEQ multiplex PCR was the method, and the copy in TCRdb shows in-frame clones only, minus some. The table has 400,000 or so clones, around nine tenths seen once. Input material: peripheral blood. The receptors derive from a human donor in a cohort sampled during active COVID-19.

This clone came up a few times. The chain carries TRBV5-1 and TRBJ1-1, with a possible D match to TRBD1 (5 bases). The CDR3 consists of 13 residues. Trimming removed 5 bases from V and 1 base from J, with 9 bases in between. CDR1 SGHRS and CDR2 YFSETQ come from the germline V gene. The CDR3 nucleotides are TGCGCCAGCAGAAAAGACAGGAACACTGAAGCTTTCTTT. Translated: CASRKDRNTEAFF.

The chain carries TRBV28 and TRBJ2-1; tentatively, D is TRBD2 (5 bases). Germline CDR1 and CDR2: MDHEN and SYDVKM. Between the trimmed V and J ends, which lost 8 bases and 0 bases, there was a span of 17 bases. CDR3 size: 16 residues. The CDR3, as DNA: TGTGCCAGCTTCCCTGCGGACGGGATCTCCTACAATGAGCAGTTCTTC. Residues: CASFPADGISYNEQFF.

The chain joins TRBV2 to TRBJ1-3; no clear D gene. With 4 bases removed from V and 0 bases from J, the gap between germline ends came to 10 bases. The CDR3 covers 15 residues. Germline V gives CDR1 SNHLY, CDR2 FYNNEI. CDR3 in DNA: TGTGCCAGCAGTGTCCTGAGTAGCTCTGGAAACACCATATATTTT. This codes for CASSVLSSSGNTIYF.

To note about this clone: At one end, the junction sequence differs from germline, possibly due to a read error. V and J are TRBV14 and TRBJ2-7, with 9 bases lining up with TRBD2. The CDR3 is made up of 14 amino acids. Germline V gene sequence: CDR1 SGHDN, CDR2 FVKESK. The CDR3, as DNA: TGTGCCAGCACCCCGGGACTAGCCTCCGACGAGCAGTACTTC. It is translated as CASTPGLASDEQYF.

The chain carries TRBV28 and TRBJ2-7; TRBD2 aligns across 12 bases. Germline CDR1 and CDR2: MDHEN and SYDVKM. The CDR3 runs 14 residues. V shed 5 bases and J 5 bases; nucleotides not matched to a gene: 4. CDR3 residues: CASSVTSGRNEQYF. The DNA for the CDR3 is TGTGCCAGCAGTGTGACTAGCGGGAGAAACGAGCAGTACTTC.

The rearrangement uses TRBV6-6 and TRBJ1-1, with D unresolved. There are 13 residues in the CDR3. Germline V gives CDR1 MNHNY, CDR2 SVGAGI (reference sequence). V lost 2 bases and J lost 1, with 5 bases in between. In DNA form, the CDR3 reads TGTGCCAGCAGTTACCTGAGGAACACTGAAGCTTTCTTT. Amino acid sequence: CASSYLRNTEAFF.

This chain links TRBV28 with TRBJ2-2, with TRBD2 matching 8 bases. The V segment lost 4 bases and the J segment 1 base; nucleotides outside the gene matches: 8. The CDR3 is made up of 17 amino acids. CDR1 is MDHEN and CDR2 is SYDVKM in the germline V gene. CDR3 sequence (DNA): TGTGCCAGCAGTTCCCCCGGACTAGCTCAGAACACCGGGGAGCTGTTTTTT. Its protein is CASSSPGLAQNTGELFF. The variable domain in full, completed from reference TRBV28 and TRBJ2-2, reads DVKVTQSSRYLVKRTGEKVFLECVQDMDHENMFWYRQDPGLGLRLIYFSYDVKMKEKGDIPEGYSVSREKKERFSLILESASTNQTSMYLCASSSPGLAQNTGELFFGEGSRLTVL.

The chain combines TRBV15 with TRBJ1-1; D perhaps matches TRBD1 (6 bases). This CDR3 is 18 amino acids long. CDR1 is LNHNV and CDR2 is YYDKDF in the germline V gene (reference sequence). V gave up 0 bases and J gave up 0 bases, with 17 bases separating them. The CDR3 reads CATSRDLHRDFMNTEAFF. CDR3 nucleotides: TGTGCCACCAGCAGAGACCTTCACAGGGATTTCATGAACACTGAAGCTTTCTTT.

CDR3 protein: CASSLEGPLSRTDTQYF. The CDR3 DNA follows: TGTGCCAGCAGCTTAGAGGGCCCGTTATCCCGCACAGATACGCAGTATTTT. The chain recombines TRBV11-2 with TRBJ2-3; no clear D gene. V shed 0 bases and J shed 1 base, with 14 bases lying between them. This CDR3 comprises 17 residues. The V gene's germline CDR1 is SGHAT and CDR2 FQNNGV.

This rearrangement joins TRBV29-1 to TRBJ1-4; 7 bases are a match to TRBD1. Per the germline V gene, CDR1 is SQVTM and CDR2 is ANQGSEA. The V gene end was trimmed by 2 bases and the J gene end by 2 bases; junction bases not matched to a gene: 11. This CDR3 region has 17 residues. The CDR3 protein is CSVELGGQPATNEKLFF. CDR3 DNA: TGCAGCGTTGAATTGGGGGGACAGCCTGCTACTAATGAAAAACTGTTTTTT.

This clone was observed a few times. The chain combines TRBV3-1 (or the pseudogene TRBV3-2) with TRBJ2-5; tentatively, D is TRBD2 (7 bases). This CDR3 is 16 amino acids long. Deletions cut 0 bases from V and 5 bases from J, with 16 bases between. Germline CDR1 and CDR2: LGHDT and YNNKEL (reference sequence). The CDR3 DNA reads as TGTGCCAGCAGCCAAGATCCGGGGGGCGCAGGGGAGACCCAGTACTTC. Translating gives CASSQDPGGAGETQYF.

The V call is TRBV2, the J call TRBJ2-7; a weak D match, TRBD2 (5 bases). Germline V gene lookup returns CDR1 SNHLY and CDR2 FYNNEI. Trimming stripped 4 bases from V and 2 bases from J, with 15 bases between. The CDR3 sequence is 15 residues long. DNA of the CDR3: TGTGCCAGCAGTGGAGACGGACTCACGCCCTACGAGCAGTACTTC. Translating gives CASSGDGLTPYEQYF.

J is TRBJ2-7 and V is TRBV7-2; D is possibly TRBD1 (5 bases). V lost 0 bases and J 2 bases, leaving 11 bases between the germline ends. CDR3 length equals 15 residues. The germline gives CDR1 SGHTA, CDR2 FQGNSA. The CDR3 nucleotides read TGTGCCAGCAGCTTAGCAGGGGCTACTACCTACGAGCAGTACTTC. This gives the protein CASSLAGATTYEQYF.

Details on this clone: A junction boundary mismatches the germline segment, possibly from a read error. The CDR3 DNA is TGTGCTAGCAGCTTCGCCCGGGGGGGCCACGAGACCCAGTACTTC. Translation: CASSFARGGHETQYF. This chain connects TRBV7-7 to TRBJ2-5; 8 nucleotides agree with TRBD2. The CDR3 consists of 15 residues. The germline V gene has CDR1 SSHAT and CDR2 FNYEAQ (reference sequence).

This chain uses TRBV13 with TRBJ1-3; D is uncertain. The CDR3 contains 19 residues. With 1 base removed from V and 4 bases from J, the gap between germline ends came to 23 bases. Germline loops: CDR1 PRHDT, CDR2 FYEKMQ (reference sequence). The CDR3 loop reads CASSLAPLSPRRAGNTIYF. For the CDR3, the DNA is TGTGCCAGCAGCTTAGCTCCCCTTTCCCCCCGGAGGGCCGGAAACACCATATATTTT.

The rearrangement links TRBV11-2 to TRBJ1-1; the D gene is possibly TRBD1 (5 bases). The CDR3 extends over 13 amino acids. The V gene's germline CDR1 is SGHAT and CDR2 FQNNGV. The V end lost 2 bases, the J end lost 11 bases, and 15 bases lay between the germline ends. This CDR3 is CASSLTRVLYAFF. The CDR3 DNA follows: TGTGCCAGCAGCTTAACCAGGGTGTTGTATGCTTTCTTT.

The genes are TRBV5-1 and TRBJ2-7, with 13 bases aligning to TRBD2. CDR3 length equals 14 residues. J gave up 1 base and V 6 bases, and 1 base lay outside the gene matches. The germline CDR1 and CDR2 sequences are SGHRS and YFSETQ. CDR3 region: CASKGLAGSYEQYF. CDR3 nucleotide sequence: TGCGCCAGCAAGGGACTAGCGGGATCCTACGAGCAGTACTTC.

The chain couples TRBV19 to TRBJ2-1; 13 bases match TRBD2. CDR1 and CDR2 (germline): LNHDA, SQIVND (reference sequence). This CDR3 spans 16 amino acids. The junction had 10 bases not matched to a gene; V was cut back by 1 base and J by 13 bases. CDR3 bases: TGTGCCAGTAGTATAGGGTTATTACTAGCGGGAGGGGATCAGTTCTTC. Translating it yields CASSIGLLLAGGDQFF.

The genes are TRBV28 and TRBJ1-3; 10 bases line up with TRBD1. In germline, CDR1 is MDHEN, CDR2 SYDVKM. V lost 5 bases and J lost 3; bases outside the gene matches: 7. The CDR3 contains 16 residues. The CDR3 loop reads CASSVTGGAGGNTIYF. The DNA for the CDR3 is TGTGCCAGCAGTGTGACAGGGGGCGCGGGTGGAAACACCATATATTTT.

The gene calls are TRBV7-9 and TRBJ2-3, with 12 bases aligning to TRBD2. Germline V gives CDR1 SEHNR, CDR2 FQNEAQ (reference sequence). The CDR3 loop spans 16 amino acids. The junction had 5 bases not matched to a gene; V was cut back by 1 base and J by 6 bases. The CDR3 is CASSLGLAGESDTQYF. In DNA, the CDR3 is TGTGCCAGCAGCTTAGGACTAGCGGGAGAGTCTGATACGCAGTATTTT.

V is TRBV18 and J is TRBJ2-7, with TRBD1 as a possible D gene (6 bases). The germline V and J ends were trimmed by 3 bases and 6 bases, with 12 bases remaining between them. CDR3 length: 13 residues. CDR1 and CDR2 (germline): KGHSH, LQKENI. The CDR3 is CASSPPGDGEQYF. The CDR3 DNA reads TGTGCCAGCTCACCTCCAGGGGACGGCGAGCAGTACTTC.

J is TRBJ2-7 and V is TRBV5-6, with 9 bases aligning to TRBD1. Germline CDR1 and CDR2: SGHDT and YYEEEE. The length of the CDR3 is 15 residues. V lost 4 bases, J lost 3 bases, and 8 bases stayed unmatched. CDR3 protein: CASSPDRGEGYEQYF. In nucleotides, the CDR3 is TGTGCCAGCAGCCCGGACAGGGGAGAGGGCTACGAGCAGTACTTC.

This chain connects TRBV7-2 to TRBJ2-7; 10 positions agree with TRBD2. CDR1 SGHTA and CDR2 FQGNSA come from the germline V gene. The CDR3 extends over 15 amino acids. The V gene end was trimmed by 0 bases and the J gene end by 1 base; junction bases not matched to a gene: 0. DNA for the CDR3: TGTGCCAGCAGCTTAGCGACTAGCGGGTCCTACGAGCAGTACTTC. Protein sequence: CASSLATSGSYEQYF.

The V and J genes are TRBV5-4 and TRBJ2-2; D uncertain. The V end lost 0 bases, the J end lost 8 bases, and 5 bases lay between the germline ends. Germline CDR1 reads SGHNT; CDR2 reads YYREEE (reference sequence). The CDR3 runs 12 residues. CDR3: CASSLVLGELFF. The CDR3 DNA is TGTGCCAGCAGCTTGGTTCTGGGGGAGCTGTTTTTT.

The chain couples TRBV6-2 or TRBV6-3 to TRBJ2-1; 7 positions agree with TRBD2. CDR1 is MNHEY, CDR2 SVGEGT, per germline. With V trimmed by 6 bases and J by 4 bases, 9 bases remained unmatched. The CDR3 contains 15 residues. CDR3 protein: CASSSELATYNEQFF. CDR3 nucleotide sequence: TGTGCCAGCAGCTCCGAACTAGCGACATACAATGAGCAGTTCTTC.